This T cell receptor (beta chain) was identified during a study of shared clonotypes between healthy human individuals. Overall study context: Every donor yielded three CD4 naive, three CD4 memory, two CD8 naive and one CD8 memory plate.

Each PCR replicate from the sorted subsets contained 150 to 250 ng DNA, which is around 30,000 T cell genomes. Libraries were prepared by immunoSEQ multiplex PCR; TCRdb keeps only in-frame clonotypes and omits some of them. The table has approximately 98,000 clones, 68% seen once. At least ten counts were recorded for this clone. Sequenced sample: memory CD8+ T cells sorted from blood. Specified subset: CD45RO+ cells pooled with CCR7-negative TemRA cells. The sequence came from a woman aged 25 to 39 in good health.

The CDR3: CASSVTGANVLTF. DNA of the CDR3: TGTGCCAGCAGTGTAACTGGGGCCAACGTCCTGACTTTC. The chain uses TRBV2 and TRBJ2-6; the D is unclear. The germline gives CDR1 SNHLY, CDR2 FYNNEI. V was pared by 4 bases and J by 2 bases, with 3 bases between. The CDR3 extends over 13 amino acids. Drawing the rest from reference TRBV2 and TRBJ2-6, the complete variable domain is EPEVTQTPSHQVTQMGQEVILRCVPISNHLYFYWYRQILGQKVEFLVSFYNNEISEKSEIFDDQFSVERPDGSNFTLKIRSTKLEDSAMYFCASSVTGANVLTFGAGSRLTVL.